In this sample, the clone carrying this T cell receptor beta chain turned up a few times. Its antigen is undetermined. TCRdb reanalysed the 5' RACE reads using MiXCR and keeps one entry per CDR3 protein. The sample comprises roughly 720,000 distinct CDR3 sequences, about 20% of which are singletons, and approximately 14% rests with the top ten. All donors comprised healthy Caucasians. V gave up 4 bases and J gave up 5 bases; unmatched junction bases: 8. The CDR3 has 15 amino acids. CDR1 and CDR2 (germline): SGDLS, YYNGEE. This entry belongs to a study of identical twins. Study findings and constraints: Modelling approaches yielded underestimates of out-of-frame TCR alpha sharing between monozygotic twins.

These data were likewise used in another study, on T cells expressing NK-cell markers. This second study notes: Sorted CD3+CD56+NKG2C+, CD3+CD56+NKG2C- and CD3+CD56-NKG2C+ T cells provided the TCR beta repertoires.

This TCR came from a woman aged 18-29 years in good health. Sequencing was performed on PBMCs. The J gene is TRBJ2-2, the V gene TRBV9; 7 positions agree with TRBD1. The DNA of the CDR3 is TGTGCCAGCAGCCGATTGACAGGGTTAACCGGGGAGCTGTTTTTT. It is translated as CASSRLTGLTGELFF.